Following are 8 T cell receptor beta chains from one sample sequenced in a study of CD8+ T cells in alopecia areata. Treatment given: oral pan-JAK inhibitor, 5-10 mg twice daily. Reverse transcription of extracted RNA yielded cDNA, which provided the sequencing template. Sequenced by immunoSEQ multiplex PCR; TCRdb stores in-frame clones only, minus some. The sample includes 95,000 to 100,000 clones, around 60% of them seen just once. Sequenced material: CD8+ T cells sorted from blood, taken at approximately week 61, from a patient treated with tofacitinib. These receptor sequences come from a human donor with alopecia areata.

CDR3 in amino acids: CASSHGTGGYEQYF. In DNA form, the CDR3 reads TGTGCCAGCAGCCATGGGACAGGGGGCTACGAGCAGTACTTC. The chain links TRBV14 to TRBJ2-7; 11 nucleotides align to TRBD1. CDR3 length: 14 residues. V lost 3 bases to trimming and J lost 3 bases; unmatched junction nucleotides: 1. Germline CDR1 reads SGHDN; CDR2 reads FVKESK.

Only a few counts were recorded for this clone. The genes are TRBV5-1 and TRBJ2-1; a weak D match, TRBD1 (6 bases). Per the germline V gene, CDR1 is SGHRS and CDR2 is YFSETQ. Between the trimmed V and J ends, which lost 4 bases and 0 bases, there was a span of 8 bases. This CDR3 has 14 amino acids. CDR3 bases: TGCGCCAGCAGCCCAGGGGACTCCTACAATGAGCAGTTCTTC. This gives the protein CASSPGDSYNEQFF. Using reference TRBV5-1 and TRBJ2-1 for the parts outside the CDR3, the full variable domain is KAGVTQTPRYLIKTRGQQVTLSCSPISGHRSVSWYQQTPGQGLQFLFEYFSETQRNKGNFPGRFSGRQFSNSRSEMNVSTLELGDSALYLCASSPGDSYNEQFFGPGTRLTVL.

This clone was seen only a few times. V gene TRBV28 combines with J gene TRBJ2-3; TRBD2 matches 8 bases. CDR3 length: 17 residues. V trimming: 7 bases; J trimming: 0 bases; junction bases outside the gene matches: 12. Germline CDR1 reads MDHEN; CDR2 reads SYDVKM. The CDR3 DNA is TGTGCCAGCAAGCAAACCGCGCGGGGGGCTAGCACAGATACGCAGTATTTT. It encodes CASKQTARGASTDTQYF.

This chain joins TRBV6-6 and TRBJ1-6, with TRBD1 matching over 9 bases. There are 15 residues in the CDR3. V lost 6 bases, J lost 5 bases, and 5 bases stayed unmatched. Germline V CDR1 and CDR2: MNHNY, SVGAGI (reference sequence). For the CDR3, the DNA is TGTGCCAGCAGGGCCGGGACAGGGAATAATTCACCCCTCCACTTT. Translated: CASRAGTGNNSPLHF.

This rearrangement joins TRBV2 to TRBJ2-3; D call uncertain. The CDR3 is 15 residues long. With 3 bases removed from V and 3 bases from J, the gap between germline ends came to 13 bases. Looked up from germline, CDR1 is SNHLY and CDR2 is FYNNEI. This chain's CDR3 is CASSEAQRITDTQYF. The CDR3 DNA reads TGTGCCAGCAGTGAGGCACAGCGAATTACAGATACGCAGTATTTT.

In this sample, this clone turned up a few times. The CDR3 protein is CSVDSSSYNEQFF. The DNA for the CDR3 is TGCAGCGTCGACAGCAGCTCCTACAATGAGCAGTTCTTC. This chain connects TRBV29-1 to TRBJ2-1, with a possible D match to TRBD1 (5 bases). Germline V gene data show CDR1 as SQVTM and CDR2 as ANQGSEA. With 6 bases removed from V and 0 bases from J, the gap between germline ends came to 9 bases. The CDR3 sequence is 13 residues long.

This rearrangement joins TRBV7-8 to TRBJ2-5; TRBD2 matches at 12 bases. Trimming removed 5 bases from V and 1 base from J; junction bases left unmatched: 8. CDR3 length equals 17 residues. CDR1 and CDR2 (germline): SGHVS, FQNEAQ. CDR3 amino acids: CASSPPTSGGFQETQYF. CDR3 bases: TGTGCCAGCAGCCCTCCGACTAGCGGGGGATTCCAAGAGACCCAGTACTTC.

The rearrangement links TRBV29-1 to TRBJ2-5, with 7 bases identical to TRBD1. CDR1 SQVTM and CDR2 ANQGSEA come from the germline V gene. V trimming: 4 bases; J trimming: 4 bases; junction bases outside the gene matches: 6. The CDR3 runs to 13 residues. The CDR3 loop reads CSVVRGPGETQYF. The DNA of the CDR3 is TGCAGCGTTGTTAGGGGGCCGGGAGAGACCCAGTACTTC.